This TCR beta chain was found in a study of T-cell memory formation after mild COVID-19. V gave up 0 bases and J gave up 8 bases, with 8 bases separating them. Germline V gene sequence: CDR1 DFQATT, CDR2 SNEGSKA (reference sequence). This CDR3 has 12 residues. 5'RACE, which relied on constant-segment primers, yielded TCR alpha and TCR beta cDNA libraries carrying sample barcodes and UMIs. One entry per CDR3 protein, called by TCRdb with MiXCR from the 5' RACE reads. Of roughly 120,000 distinct CDR3 sequences in the sample, 20% to 25% were seen once. Study observations and caveats: Pre-infection memory already had some responding clones, implying cross-reactive memory joined. Clones shrinking from day 15 to 85 showed even CD4/CD8 mixes; later expanders tilted CD4+. Researchers report contracting CD4+ clones mostly in CM and EM, with CD8+ clones in EMRA.

Turning to this clonotype: Its antigen is still unknown.

This receptor was identified in a man between 18 and 35 years old who had mild COVID-19 (a few samples of this study predate the infection). Cell type and time point are not known. The specimen sequenced was PBMCs or a T cell subset sorted from them (not recorded which). The gene calls are TRBV20-1 and TRBJ2-1; maybe TRBD1 (6 bases). CDR3 residues: CSAREGAYEQFF. The CDR3 nucleotides are TGCAGTGCTAGAGAGGGGGCTTATGAGCAGTTCTTC.